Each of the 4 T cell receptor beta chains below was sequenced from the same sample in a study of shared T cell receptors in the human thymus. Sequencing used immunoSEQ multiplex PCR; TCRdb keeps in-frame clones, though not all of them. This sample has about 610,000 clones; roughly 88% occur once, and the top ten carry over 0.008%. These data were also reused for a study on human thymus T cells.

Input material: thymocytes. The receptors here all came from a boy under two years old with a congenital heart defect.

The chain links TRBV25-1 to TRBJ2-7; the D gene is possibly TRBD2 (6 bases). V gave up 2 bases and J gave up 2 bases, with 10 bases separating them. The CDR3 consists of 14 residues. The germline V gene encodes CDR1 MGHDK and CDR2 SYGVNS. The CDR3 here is CASSEGGLPYEQYF. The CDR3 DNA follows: TGTGCCAGCAGTGAAGGGGGACTCCCCTACGAGCAGTACTTC.

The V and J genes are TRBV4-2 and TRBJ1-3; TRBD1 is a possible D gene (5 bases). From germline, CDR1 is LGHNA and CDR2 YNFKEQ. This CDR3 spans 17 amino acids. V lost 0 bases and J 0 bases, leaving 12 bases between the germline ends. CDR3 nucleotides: TGTGCCAGCAGCCAAGACCTAAGCAGGGTCTCTGGAAACACCATATATTTT. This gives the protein CASSQDLSRVSGNTIYF.

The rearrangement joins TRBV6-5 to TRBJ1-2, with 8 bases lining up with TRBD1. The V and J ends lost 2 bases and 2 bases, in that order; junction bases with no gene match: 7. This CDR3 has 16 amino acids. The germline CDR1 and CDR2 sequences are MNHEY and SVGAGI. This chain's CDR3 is CASSYRRDRPNYGYTF. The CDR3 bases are TGTGCCAGCAGTTACCGAAGGGACAGGCCGAACTATGGCTACACCTTC.

The CDR3 region is CASSVAAPSGGYTF. The CDR3 DNA is TGTGCCAGCAGCGTAGCCGCTCCATCGGGTGGCTACACCTTC. This chain joins TRBV9 and TRBJ1-2; no definite D call. There are 14 residues in the CDR3. Deletions cut 0 bases from V and 7 bases from J, with 13 bases between. Germline-derived CDR1 and CDR2 are SGDLS and YYNGEE.